This T cell receptor beta chain derives from a study of blood T cell repertoires in COVID-19. Across the whole study: PBMCs, B-cell-depleted T cells, or T cells were the source of the cDNA or gDNA that made up the material.

There are 13 residues in the CDR3. V was pared by 7 bases and J by 7 bases, with 14 bases between. The germline V gene has CDR1 MNHEY and CDR2 SMNVEV (reference sequence). As originally analysed: Using reference gene primer amplification, nucleated cell counts were estimated. Clones were sequenced by immunoSEQ multiplex PCR, and TCRdb holds only the in-frame ones, with some missing. V, J and clone size were drawn from that table, and D and trimming were deduced from the DNA. Counted here are tens of thousands of clones, about 82% occurring once; the ten biggest clones make up 3.5% to 5%. The genes are TRBV27 and TRBJ2-1, with a weak D call TRBD2 (5 bases). The sequence came from a man aged 50 to 60 with acute or convalescent COVID-19. Sequencing was done on a sample of peripheral blood. Written as DNA, the CDR3 is TGTGCCAGCACAGCGGTCTTTGGGAATGAGCAGTTCTTC. Protein sequence: CASTAVFGNEQFF.